This TCR beta chain came from a study of tumor-infiltrating lymphocytes in primary liver carcinoma. General study findings and limits: Only about 7-24% of top clones were detected in all five tumor regions. Overlap between tumor regions exceeded overlap of tumor with adjacent tissue or blood.

J gave up 4 bases and V 0 bases, and 4 bases lay outside the gene matches. The germline gives CDR1 SGHAT, CDR2 FQNNGV. This CDR3 region has 16 residues. Starting material of approximately 500 ng total RNA yielded TCR beta cDNA via a constant-region primer. Modified slightly, ARM-PCR produced TCR beta libraries over three nested multiplex PCR rounds. Rounds one and two of PCR, each of around 9 cycles, were primed with TRBV1-TRBV30 forward primers and a C-beta reverse primer. TCRdb reprocessed the multiplex PCR reads via MiXCR and lists one record per CDR3 protein. The data show around 80,000 distinct CDR3 sequences, with 60% to 75% seen just once and 19% held by the top ten. Unsorted bulk tissue, roughly 20-33 mg of it, served as the source for co-extraction of RNA and DNA. Samples came from superior, inferior, lateral poles and tumor centre. Each tumor specimen held more than 80% viable tumor cells.

Relative to its sample, this clonotype is medium-sized. Its antigen is unknown. The material sequenced was liver tumor tissue from sampling region 1. Documented subset: tumor region T1, superior pole. The chain recombines TRBV11-2 with TRBJ2-1; 9 bases are a match to TRBD2. The receptor comes from a man aged 35 to 55 with primary liver carcinoma and hepatitis B virus infection. The DNA of the CDR3 is TGTGCCAGCAGCTTAGATGAGACTAGCGGTTACAATGAGCAGTTCTTC. It yields the protein CASSLDETSGYNEQFF.